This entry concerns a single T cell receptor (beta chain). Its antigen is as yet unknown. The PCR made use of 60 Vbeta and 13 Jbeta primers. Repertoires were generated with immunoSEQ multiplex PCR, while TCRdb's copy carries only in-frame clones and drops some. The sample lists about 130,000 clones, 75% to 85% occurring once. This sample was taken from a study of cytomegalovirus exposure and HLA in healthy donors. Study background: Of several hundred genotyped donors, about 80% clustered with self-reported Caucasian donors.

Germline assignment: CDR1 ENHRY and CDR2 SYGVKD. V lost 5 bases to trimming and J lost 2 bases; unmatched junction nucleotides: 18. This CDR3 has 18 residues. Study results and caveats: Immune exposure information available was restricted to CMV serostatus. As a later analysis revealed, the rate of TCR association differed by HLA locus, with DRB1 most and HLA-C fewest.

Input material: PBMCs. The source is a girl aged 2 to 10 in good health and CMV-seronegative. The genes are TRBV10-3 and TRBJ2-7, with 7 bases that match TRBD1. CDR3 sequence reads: CAISPQTGWSRSTYEQYF. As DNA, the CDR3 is TGTGCCATCAGTCCCCAGACAGGGTGGTCCAGATCCACCTACGAGCAGTACTTC.